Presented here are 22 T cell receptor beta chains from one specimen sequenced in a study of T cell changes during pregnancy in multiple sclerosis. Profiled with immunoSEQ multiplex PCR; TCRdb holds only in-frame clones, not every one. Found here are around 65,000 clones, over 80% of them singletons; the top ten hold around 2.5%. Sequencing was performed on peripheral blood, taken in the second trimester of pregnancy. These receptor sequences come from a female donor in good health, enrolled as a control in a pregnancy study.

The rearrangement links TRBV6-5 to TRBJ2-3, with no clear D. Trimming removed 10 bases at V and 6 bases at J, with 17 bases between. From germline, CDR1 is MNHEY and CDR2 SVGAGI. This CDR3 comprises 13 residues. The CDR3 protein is CATTSELSDTQYF. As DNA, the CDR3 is TGTGCCACGACTTCAGAGTTATCTGATACGCAGTATTTT.

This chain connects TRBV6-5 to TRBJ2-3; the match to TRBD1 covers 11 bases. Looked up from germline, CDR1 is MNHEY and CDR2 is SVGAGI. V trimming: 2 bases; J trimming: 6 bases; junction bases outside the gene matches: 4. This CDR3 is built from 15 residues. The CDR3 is CASSYRTGGVDTQYF. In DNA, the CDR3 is TGTGCCAGCAGTTACAGGACAGGGGGCGTGGATACGCAGTATTTT.

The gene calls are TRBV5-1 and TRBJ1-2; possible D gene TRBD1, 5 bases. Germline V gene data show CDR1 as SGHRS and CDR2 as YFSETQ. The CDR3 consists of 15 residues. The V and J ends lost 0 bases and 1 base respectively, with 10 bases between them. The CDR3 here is CASSLEGVGNYGYTF. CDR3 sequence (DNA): TGCGCCAGCAGCTTGGAAGGGGTCGGTAACTATGGCTACACCTTC. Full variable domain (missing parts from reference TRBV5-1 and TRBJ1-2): KAGVTQTPRYLIKTRGQQVTLSCSPISGHRSVSWYQQTPGQGLQFLFEYFSETQRNKGNFPGRFSGRQFSNSRSEMNVSTLELGDSALYLCASSLEGVGNYGYTFGSGTRLTVV.

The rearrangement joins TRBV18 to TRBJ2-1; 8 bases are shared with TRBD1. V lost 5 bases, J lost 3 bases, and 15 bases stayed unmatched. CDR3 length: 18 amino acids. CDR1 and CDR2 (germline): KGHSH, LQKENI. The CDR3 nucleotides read TGTGCCAGCTCAGACGGACAGGGAGTCCCTCCGCTCTACAATGAGCAGTTCTTC. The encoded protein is CASSDGQGVPPLYNEQFF.

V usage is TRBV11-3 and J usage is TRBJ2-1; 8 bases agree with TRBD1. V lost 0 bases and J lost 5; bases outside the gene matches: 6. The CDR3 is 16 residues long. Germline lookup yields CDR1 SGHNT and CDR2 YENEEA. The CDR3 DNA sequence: TGTGCCAGCAGCTTAGATCCAGGGGGCGTAAACAATGAGCAGTTCTTC. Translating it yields CASSLDPGGVNNEQFF.

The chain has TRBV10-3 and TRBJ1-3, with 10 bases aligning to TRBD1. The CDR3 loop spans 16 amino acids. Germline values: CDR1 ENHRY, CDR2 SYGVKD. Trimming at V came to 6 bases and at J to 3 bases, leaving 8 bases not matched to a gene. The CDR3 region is CAIRQPGTGDGNTIYF. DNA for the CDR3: TGTGCCATCAGACAACCCGGGACAGGGGATGGAAACACCATATATTTT.

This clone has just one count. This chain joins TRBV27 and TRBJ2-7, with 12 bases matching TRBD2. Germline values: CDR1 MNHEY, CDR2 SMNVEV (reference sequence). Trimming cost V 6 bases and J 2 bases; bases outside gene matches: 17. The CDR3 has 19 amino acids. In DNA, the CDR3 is TGTGCCAGCAGGGGGAGCCGCCTAGCGGGAGGGTCAGCAACCTACGAGCAGTACTTC. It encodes CASRGSRLAGGSATYEQYF.

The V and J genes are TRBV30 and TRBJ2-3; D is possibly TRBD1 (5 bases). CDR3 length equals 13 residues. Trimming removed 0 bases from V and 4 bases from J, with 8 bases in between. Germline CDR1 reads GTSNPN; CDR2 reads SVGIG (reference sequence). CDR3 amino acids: CAWSVQASDTQYF. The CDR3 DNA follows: TGTGCCTGGAGTGTACAGGCTTCAGATACGCAGTATTTT.

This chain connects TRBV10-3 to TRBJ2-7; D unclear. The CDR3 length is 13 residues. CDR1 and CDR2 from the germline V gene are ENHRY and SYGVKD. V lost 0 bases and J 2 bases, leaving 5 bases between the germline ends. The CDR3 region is CAISESSTYEQYF. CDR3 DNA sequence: TGTGCCATCAGTGAGTCGAGTACCTACGAGCAGTACTTC.

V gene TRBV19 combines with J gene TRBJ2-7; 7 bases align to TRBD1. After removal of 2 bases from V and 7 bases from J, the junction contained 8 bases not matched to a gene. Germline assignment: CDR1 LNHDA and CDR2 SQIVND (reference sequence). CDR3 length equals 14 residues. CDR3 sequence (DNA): TGTGCCAGTAGTATATCAACAGGGGCGACAGAGCAGTACTTC. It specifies CASSISTGATEQYF.

CDR3 in amino acids: CASPSVMLSGPTEAFF. CDR3 in DNA: TGTGCCAGCCCCTCAGTGATGTTATCAGGGCCCACTGAAGCTTTCTTT. V is TRBV2 and J is TRBJ1-1, with D perhaps matching TRBD1 (5 bases). The CDR3 contains 16 residues. V lost 8 bases, J lost 4 bases, and 23 bases lay in between. Germline V gives CDR1 SNHLY, CDR2 FYNNEI.

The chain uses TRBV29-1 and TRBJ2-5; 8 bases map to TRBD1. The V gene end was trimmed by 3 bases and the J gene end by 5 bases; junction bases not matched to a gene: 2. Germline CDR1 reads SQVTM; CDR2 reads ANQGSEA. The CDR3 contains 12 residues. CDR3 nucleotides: TGCAGCGTTGATTACAGGGGGGAGACCCAGTACTTC. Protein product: CSVDYRGETQYF.

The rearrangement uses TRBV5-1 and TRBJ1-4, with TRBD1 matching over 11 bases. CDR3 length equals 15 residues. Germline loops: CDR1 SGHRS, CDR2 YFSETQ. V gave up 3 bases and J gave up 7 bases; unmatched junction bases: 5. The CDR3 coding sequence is TGCGCCAGCAGCTCCGGGACAGGGGGGCGTGAAAAACTGTTTTTT. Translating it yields CASSSGTGGREKLFF.

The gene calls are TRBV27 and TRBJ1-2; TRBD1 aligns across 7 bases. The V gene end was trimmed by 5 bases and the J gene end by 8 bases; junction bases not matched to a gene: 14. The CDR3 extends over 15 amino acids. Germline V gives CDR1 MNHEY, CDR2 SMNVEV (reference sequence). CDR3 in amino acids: CASSPSRQGGRGYTF. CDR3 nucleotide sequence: TGTGCCAGCAGTCCGAGCAGACAGGGTGGTAGGGGCTACACCTTC.

CDR3 region: CASTIAGGNEQFF. CDR3 DNA sequence: TGCGCCAGCACAATAGCGGGGGGCAATGAGCAGTTCTTC. The chain recombines TRBV10-2 with TRBJ2-1, with 10 bases fitting TRBD2. J gave up 6 bases and V 7 bases, and 3 bases lay outside the gene matches. The length of the CDR3 is 13 residues. CDR1 is WSHSY and CDR2 is SAAADI in the germline V gene.

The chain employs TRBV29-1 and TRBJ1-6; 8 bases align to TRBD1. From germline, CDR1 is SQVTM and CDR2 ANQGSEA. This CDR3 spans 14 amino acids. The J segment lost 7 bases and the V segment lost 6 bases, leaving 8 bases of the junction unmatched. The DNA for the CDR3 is TGCAGCGTCTCAGTCGGGACAGGAAATTCACCCCTCCACTTT. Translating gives CSVSVGTGNSPLHF.

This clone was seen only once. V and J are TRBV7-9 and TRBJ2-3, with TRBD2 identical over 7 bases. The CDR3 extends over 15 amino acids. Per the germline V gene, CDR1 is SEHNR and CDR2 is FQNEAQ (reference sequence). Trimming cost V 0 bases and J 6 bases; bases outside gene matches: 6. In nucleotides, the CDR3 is TGTGCCAGCAGCTTAGCGGGCGGGGGAGGCGATACGCAGTATTTT. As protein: CASSLAGGGGDTQYF.

The CDR3 is CASSPDRGYGYTF. Written as DNA, the CDR3 is TGTGCCAGCAGTCCAGACAGGGGCTATGGCTACACCTTC. This rearrangement joins TRBV6-5 to TRBJ1-2; 8 nucleotides agree with TRBD1. This CDR3 comprises 13 residues. CDR1 and CDR2 from the germline V gene are MNHEY and SVGAGI. The V segment lost 5 bases and the J segment 4 bases; nucleotides outside the gene matches: 3.

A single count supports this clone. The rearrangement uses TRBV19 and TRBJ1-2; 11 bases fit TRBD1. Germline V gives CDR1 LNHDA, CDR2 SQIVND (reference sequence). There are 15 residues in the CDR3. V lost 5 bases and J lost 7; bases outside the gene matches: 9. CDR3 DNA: TGTGCCAGTAGTGAACCGGGACAGGGGGTAGTTGGCTACACCTTC. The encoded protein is CASSEPGQGVVGYTF.

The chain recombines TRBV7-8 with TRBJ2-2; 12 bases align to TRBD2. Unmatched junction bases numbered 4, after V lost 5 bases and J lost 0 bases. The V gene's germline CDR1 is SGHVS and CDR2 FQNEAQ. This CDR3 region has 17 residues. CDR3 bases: TGTGCCAGCAGCATACGACTAGCGGGAGCGAACACCGGGGAGCTGTTTTTT. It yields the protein CASSIRLAGANTGELFF.

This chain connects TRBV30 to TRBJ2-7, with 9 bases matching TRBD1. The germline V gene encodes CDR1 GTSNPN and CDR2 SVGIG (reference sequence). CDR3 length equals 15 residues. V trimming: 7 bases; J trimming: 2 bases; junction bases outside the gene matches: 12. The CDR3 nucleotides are TGTGCCTTGAGAGACCGGGACAGGGCGACCTACGAGCAGTACTTC. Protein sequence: CALRDRDRATYEQYF.

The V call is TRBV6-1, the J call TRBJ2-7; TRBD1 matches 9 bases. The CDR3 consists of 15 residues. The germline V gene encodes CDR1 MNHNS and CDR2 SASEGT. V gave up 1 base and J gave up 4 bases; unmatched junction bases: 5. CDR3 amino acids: CASSEVGQGRYEQYF. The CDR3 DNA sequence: TGTGCCAGCAGTGAAGTAGGACAGGGGCGGTACGAGCAGTACTTC.